This T cell receptor beta chain was retrieved from a study of T cell repertoires in cytomegalovirus infection. Study-level information: Selection of CMV epitopes for the study included recently identified HLA-C-restricted and well-studied HLA-B-restricted ones. Public signatures in TCR beta pointed to CMV infection and matching HLA type.

In the case of this clonotype: Its target is not known.

Germline V gene lookup returns CDR1 DFQATT and CDR2 SNEGSKA (reference sequence). The CDR3 runs to 15 residues. The ends lost 3 bases at V and 7 bases at J; junction bases unmatched: 9. Study-level results: Clonotype analysis showed dominance of the ex vivo response by HLA-C-restricted CMV-specific TCR beta clonotypes.

TCRdb reprocessed the reads via MiXCR and lists one record per CDR3 protein. The repertoire has 550,000 to 850,000 distinct CDR3 sequences, approximately 33% of them found once; the top ten carry roughly 18%. The V gene is TRBV20-1, the J gene TRBJ2-1; 10 positions agree with TRBD1. Sequenced material: cultured PBMCs, taken from culture after CMV antigen stimulation. The receptor was isolated from a human donor in good health (CMV status not recorded). Some clones in this sample may be carry-over from other donors' samples. The chain's CDR3 is CSASSGTGVPNEQFF. As DNA, the CDR3 is TGCAGTGCTAGTTCCGGGACAGGGGTCCCGAATGAGCAGTTCTTC.